Below are 14 T cell receptor beta chains sequenced from a single sample in a study of T-cell reconstitution after alpha-beta-depleted transplantation in children. Unique molecular identifiers were incorporated during preparation of the TCRbeta library. TCRdb passed the PCR reads through MiXCR, listing each CDR3 protein once. The sample contains more than 60,000 distinct CDR3 sequences, 6% to 8% of which appear only once. Here the sequenced sample was PBMCs from the stem cell graft donor, taken from the stem cell graft. The receptors shown here come from a human donor who donated a stem cell graft to a child with acute lymphoblastic leukemia.

Ten or more counts support this clonotype. This chain uses TRBV7-9 with TRBJ2-7; no clear D gene. The CDR3 has 14 amino acids. V was clipped by 4 bases and J by 1 base, with 11 bases between them. The germline V gene has CDR1 SEHNR and CDR2 FQNEAQ (reference sequence). CDR3 sequence reads: CASSSRTESYEQYF. The CDR3 DNA follows: TGTGCCAGCAGCTCCCGGACGGAGTCCTACGAGCAGTACTTC.

This clonotype was detected once. The chain uses TRBV23-1 and TRBJ2-5; TRBD1 aligns across 10 bases. TRBV23-1 carries the ORF label, with uncertain function. After removal of 2 bases from V and 1 base from J, the junction contained 4 bases not matched to a gene. The CDR3 covers 16 residues. CDR3 in DNA: TGCGCCAGCAGTCAACCAAGACAGGGGGCCCAAGAGACCCAGTACTTC. Translating it yields CASSQPRQGAQETQYF.

This clonotype was seen a few times. The J gene is TRBJ1-1, the V gene TRBV7-2; 7 positions match TRBD1. This CDR3 has 14 amino acids. The germline gives CDR1 SGHTA, CDR2 FQGNSA. V was clipped by 4 bases and J by 1 base; unmatched bases: 3. CDR3: CASSYRQGNTEAFF. The CDR3 coding sequence is TGTGCCAGCAGCTACCGACAGGGGAACACTGAAGCTTTCTTT.

This clonotype was observed at least ten times. The V call is TRBV9, the J call TRBJ2-1; D uncertain. Germline-derived CDR1 and CDR2 are SGDLS and YYNGEE. This CDR3 comprises 13 residues. V was clipped by 4 bases and J by 1 base, with 6 bases between them. The CDR3 coding sequence is TGTGCCAGCAGCCAAACTTCCTACAATGAGCAGTTCTTC. Amino acids: CASSQTSYNEQFF.

This sequence joins TRBV6-1 and TRBJ2-1; D unresolved. The CDR3 runs 14 residues. V was trimmed by 3 bases and J by 2 bases, leaving 8 bases between them. The germline V gene has CDR1 MNHNS and CDR2 SASEGT. The CDR3 DNA sequence: TGTGCCAGCAGTGATTATGGCCCCTACAATGAGCAGTTCTTC. This encodes CASSDYGPYNEQFF.

This clonotype showed up many times. The gene calls are TRBV20-1 and TRBJ2-5; TRBD2 might be the D (6 bases). The V and J ends lost 5 bases and 3 bases respectively, with 10 bases between them. The CDR3 covers 12 residues. Germline-derived CDR1 and CDR2 are DFQATT and SNEGSKA (reference sequence). The CDR3 spells CSASPGEETQYF. In DNA form, the CDR3 reads TGCAGTGCTTCCCCGGGAGAAGAGACCCAGTACTTC.

This clonotype showed up just a few times. The rearrangement links TRBV27 to TRBJ1-4; D unclear. CDR1 is MNHEY, CDR2 SMNVEV, per germline (reference sequence). This CDR3 contains 13 residues. The V end was cut by 5 bases, the J end by 0 bases, with 4 bases between. CDR3 protein: CASSLATNEKLFF. The CDR3 DNA follows: TGTGCCAGCAGTCTGGCAACTAATGAAAAACTGTTTTTT.

This clonotype has more than one count but fewer than ten. This sequence joins TRBV23-1 and TRBJ2-7; 11 bases are a match to TRBD1. TRBV23-1 is flagged as an ORF with uncertain function. The ends lost 2 bases at V and 5 bases at J; junction bases unmatched: 5. The CDR3 is 15 residues long. CDR3 sequence (DNA): TGCGCCAGCAGTCAACCCGGGACAGGGGGAAACGAGCAGTACTTC. Its protein product is CASSQPGTGGNEQYF.

The table lists this clonotype with a few counts. This sequence joins TRBV4-2 and TRBJ2-3; 7 bases are shared with TRBD2. The CDR3 runs 17 residues. Germline V gene data show CDR1 as LGHNA and CDR2 as YNFKEQ. The ends lost 0 bases at V and 1 base at J; junction bases unmatched: 7. The CDR3 coding sequence is TGTGCCAGCAGCCAAGATTGGTCGGCGGGGGGCACAGATACGCAGTATTTT. Translating it yields CASSQDWSAGGTDTQYF.

This clonotype was observed at least ten times. The chain combines TRBV6-4 with TRBJ2-2, with TRBD1 matching 8 bases. Unmatched junction bases numbered 2, after V lost 6 bases and J lost 2 bases. The CDR3 is 14 amino acids. Germline V gene data show CDR1 as MRHNA and CDR2 as SNTAGT. CDR3 amino acids: CASSQGANTGELFF. The CDR3 coding sequence is TGTGCCAGCAGCCAGGGGGCTAACACCGGGGAGCTGTTTTTT.

This clonotype has a count of ten or more. The chain joins TRBV24-1 to TRBJ1-5; D is ambiguous. The germline V gene encodes CDR1 KGHDR and CDR2 SFDVKD. CDR3 size: 14 residues. V gave up 3 bases and J gave up 9 bases, with 14 bases separating them. The CDR3 sequence: CATSDLSANRPQHF. The CDR3 DNA follows: TGTGCCACCAGTGATCTCTCCGCTAATAGGCCCCAGCATTTT.

J is TRBJ1-1 and V is TRBV5-1; 7 nucleotides agree with TRBD1. The J segment lost 1 base and the V segment lost 5 bases, leaving 8 bases of the junction unmatched. From germline, CDR1 is SGHRS and CDR2 YFSETQ. CDR3 length equals 15 residues. The CDR3, as DNA: TGCGCCAGCAGTCCGATCGGGACAGAGAACACTGAAGCTTTCTTT. It is translated as CASSPIGTENTEAFF.

This clonotype was recorded at least ten times. The chain uses TRBV11-2 and TRBJ1-5; unclear D gene. Trimming took 0 bases from V and 6 from J, leaving 6 bases between them. The germline gives CDR1 SGHAT, CDR2 FQNNGV. The CDR3 loop spans 13 amino acids. The CDR3 DNA sequence: TGTGCCAGCAGCTTAGATCGTAGTCAGCCCCAGCATTTT. As protein: CASSLDRSQPQHF.

This clonotype appeared many times. The chain carries TRBV27 and TRBJ1-2; D unclear. V was pared by 6 bases and J by 1 base, with 9 bases between. The CDR3 extends over 13 amino acids. Germline V gives CDR1 MNHEY, CDR2 SMNVEV (reference sequence). CDR3: CASRLGVNYGYTF. The DNA of the CDR3 is TGTGCCAGCAGATTGGGAGTTAACTATGGCTACACCTTC.